The 6 T cell receptor beta chains below come from one sample, sequenced in a study of OX40 agonist ivuxolimab in advanced cancers. Profiling relied on immunoSEQ multiplex PCR, and the TCRdb table lists in-frame clones only, not all of them. Of 65,000 to 90,000 clones listed, around nine tenths are singletons. The source was CD4+ or CD8+ T cells sorted from blood, collected in a trial of the OX40 agonist ivuxolimab. These receptors all come from an adult with an advanced solid tumor such as melanoma, head and neck, liver or kidney cancer.

In this sample, this clone turned up once. The chain carries TRBV7-2 and TRBJ2-3, with D uncertain. Looked up from germline, CDR1 is SGHTA and CDR2 is FQGNSA. This CDR3 region has 13 residues. V was shortened by 1 base and J by 5 bases, with 7 bases between the two germline ends. CDR3 sequence reads: CASSLDRRDTQYF. DNA for the CDR3: TGTGCCAGCAGCTTAGATCGGCGAGATACGCAGTATTTT.

The genes are TRBV4-2 and TRBJ2-2; a weak D match, TRBD2 (5 bases). Germline V CDR1 and CDR2: LGHNA, YNFKEQ. V shed 4 bases and J shed 0 bases, with 12 bases lying between them. The CDR3 contains 16 residues. This CDR3 reads CASSPQRAANTGELFF. The CDR3 DNA reads as TGTGCCAGCAGCCCCCAAAGAGCGGCGAACACCGGGGAGCTGTTTTTT.

In DNA form, the CDR3 reads TGTGCCAGCACTCGGACTGACTATGGCTACACCTTC. It translates to CASTRTDYGYTF. J is TRBJ1-2 and V is TRBV7-2; D gene uncertain. Trimming stripped 7 bases from V and 3 bases from J, with 9 bases between. Germline V gene lookup returns CDR1 SGHTA and CDR2 FQGNSA. CDR3 length: 12 residues.

The rearrangement joins TRBV2 to TRBJ1-2; D is unresolved. CDR3 length equals 11 residues. Trimming stripped 6 bases from V and 9 bases from J, with 11 bases between. The germline CDR1 and CDR2 sequences are SNHLY and FYNNEI. The CDR3: CASSHTSSYTF. The CDR3 DNA reads as TGTGCCAGCAGCCACACAAGTAGCTACACCTTC.

This clone was observed a handful of times. The rearrangement uses TRBV7-9 and TRBJ1-4; 7 positions match TRBD1. The CDR3 runs to 16 residues. Germline V gene data show CDR1 as SEHNR and CDR2 as FQNEAQ (reference sequence). Trimming cost V 5 bases and J 4 bases; bases outside gene matches: 10. The CDR3 DNA follows: TGTGCCAGCAGCGCGAGAGGACAGGCCCTTAATGAAAAACTGTTTTTT. It specifies CASSARGQALNEKLFF.

J is TRBJ2-7 and V is TRBV5-1, with D tentatively TRBD2 (6 bases). Trimming shortened V by 4 bases and J by 3 bases, and 14 bases separated the two germline ends. From germline, CDR1 is SGHRS and CDR2 YFSETQ. The CDR3 is made up of 14 amino acids. In DNA, the CDR3 is TGCGCCAGCAGCCCTGCTAGCGAGCGCTACGAGCAGTACTTC. It is translated as CASSPASERYEQYF.